This passage covers 2 T cell receptor beta chains from one sample sequenced in a study of shared T cell receptors in the human thymus. Using immunoSEQ multiplex PCR, the repertoire was profiled, and TCRdb retains in-frame clones only, with some absent. The table shows hundreds of thousands of clones, with around 95% occurring only once. The material sequenced was thymocytes. Receptors were obtained from a human donor.

The chain links TRBV12-5 to TRBJ2-3; D is perhaps TRBD2 (5 bases). The germline CDR1 and CDR2 sequences are LGHNT and FRNRAP. CDR3 size: 17 residues. Trimming left V 0 bases short and J 2 bases short, with 15 bases between. CDR3 in DNA: TGTGCTAGTGGTTTGGTATCTTGGGGAGCCCCCACAGATACGCAGTATTTT. Translated, it gives CASGLVSWGAPTDTQYF.

The rearrangement links TRBV28 to TRBJ2-7, with D unresolved. The CDR3 consists of 14 residues. Germline CDR1 is MDHEN and CDR2 is SYDVKM. Trimming cost V 5 bases and J 0 bases, with 11 bases left between them. CDR3: CASSPLRLSYEQYF. CDR3 bases: TGTGCCAGCAGTCCCCTACGGCTCTCCTACGAGCAGTACTTC.